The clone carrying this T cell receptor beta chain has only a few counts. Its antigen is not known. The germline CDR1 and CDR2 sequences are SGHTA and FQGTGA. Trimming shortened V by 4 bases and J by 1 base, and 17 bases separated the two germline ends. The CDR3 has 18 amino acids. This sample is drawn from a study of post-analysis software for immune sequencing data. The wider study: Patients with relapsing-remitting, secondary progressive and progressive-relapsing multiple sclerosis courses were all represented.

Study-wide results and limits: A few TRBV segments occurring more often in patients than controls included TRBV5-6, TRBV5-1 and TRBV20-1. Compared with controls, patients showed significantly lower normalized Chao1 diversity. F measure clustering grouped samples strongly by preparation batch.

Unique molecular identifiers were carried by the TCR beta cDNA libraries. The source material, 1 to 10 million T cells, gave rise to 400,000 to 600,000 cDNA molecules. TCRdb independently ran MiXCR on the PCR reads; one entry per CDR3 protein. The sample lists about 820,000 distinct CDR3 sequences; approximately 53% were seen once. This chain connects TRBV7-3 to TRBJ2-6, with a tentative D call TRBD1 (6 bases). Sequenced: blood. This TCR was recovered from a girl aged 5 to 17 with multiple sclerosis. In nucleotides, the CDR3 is TGTGCCAGCAGCTCATTACAGGGAATAGCTTCTGGGGCCAACGTCCTGACTTTC. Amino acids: CASSSLQGIASGANVLTF.